These T cell receptor beta chains were read from a single sample in a study of blood T cell repertoires in COVID-19. Profiled with immunoSEQ multiplex PCR; TCRdb holds only in-frame clones, not every one. The data show about 88,000 clones, approximately 91% seen once. Sequencing was carried out using peripheral blood. All receptors derive from a woman aged 80 or over with acute or convalescent COVID-19. CDR3s include the opening cysteine and the closing phenylalanine or tryptophan. D genes are given only for firm matches. The listing skips clone size in some rows; elsewhere it reads once, few, many or a size class.

abundance,v_gene,d_gene,len,j_gene,CDR3aa,CDR3nt
-,TRBV7-6,TRBD2,16,TRBJ2-5,CASSSGTSVNRGTQYF,TGTGCCAGCAGTTCGGGGACTAGCGTCAACCGGGGGACCCAGTACTTC
-,TRBV9,TRBD1,15,TRBJ1-2,CASSSHSGQGIGYTF,TGTGCCAGCAGCTCCCACTCCGGACAGGGGATTGGCTACACCTTC
once,TRBV10-3,TRBD1,17,TRBJ1-5,CAISEALRQGANQPQHF,TGTGCCATCAGCGAAGCTCTCAGACAGGGCGCCAATCAGCCCCAGCATTTT
-,TRBV7-3,-,15,TRBJ2-2,CASSPYQGNTGELFF,TGTGCCAGCAGTCCATACCAGGGGAACACCGGGGAGCTGTTTTTT
few,TRBV5-1,-,15,TRBJ2-1,CASSPHRGIDNEQFF,TGCGCCAGCAGCCCCCACCGGGGGATCGACAATGAGCAGTTCTTC
-,TRBV2,TRBD1,14,TRBJ1-4,CASIRDRVPEKLFF,TGTGCCAGCATACGGGACAGGGTTCCCGAAAAACTGTTTTTT
few,TRBV27,-,15,TRBJ1-5,CASSPRTDSNQPQHF,TGTGCCAGCAGTCCCAGGACAGATAGCAATCAGCCCCAGCATTTT
few,TRBV2,TRBD2,19,TRBJ2-3,CASSVSRSGGAFRTDTQYF,TGTGCCAGCAGTGTCTCCCGGAGCGGGGGGGCCTTTCGCACAGATACGCAGTATTTT
-,TRBV7-6,TRBD1,16,TRBJ1-6,CASSFAPQGGTAPLHF,TGTGCCAGCAGCTTTGCCCCACAGGGGGGGACGGCACCCCTCCACTTT
-,TRBV7-2,TRBD2,14,TRBJ2-2,CASSRGGATGELFF,TGTGCCAGCAGCCGCGGGGGGGCCACCGGGGAGCTGTTTTTT
-,TRBV28,TRBD1,16,TRBJ1-5,CASRSQGQGSNQPQHF,TGTGCCAGCAGATCCCAAGGACAGGGTAGCAATCAGCCCCAGCATTTT
-,TRBV3-1/TRBV3-2,TRBD1,13,TRBJ1-1,CASSQKGATEAFF,TGTGCCAGCAGCCAAAAGGGGGCCACTGAAGCTTTCTTT
-,TRBV5-1,TRBD1,16,TRBJ1-2,CASSLGGQVDDYGYTF,TGCGCCAGCAGCTTGGGGGGACAGGTAGATGACTATGGCTACACCTTC
-,TRBV27,TRBD1,13,TRBJ1-1,CASSLVTGFEAFF,TGTGCCAGCAGTTTAGTGACAGGGTTTGAAGCTTTCTTT
-,TRBV5-4,TRBD1,14,TRBJ1-4,CASRSQGAREKLFF,TGTGCCAGCAGATCGCAGGGGGCGAGGGAAAAACTGTTTTTT
once,TRBV24-1,-,15,TRBJ2-1,CATSEAGGPDNEQFF,TGTGCCACCAGTGAGGCAGGAGGGCCAGACAATGAGCAGTTCTTC
-,TRBV7-3,-,14,TRBJ2-2,CASSSGLNTGELFF,TGTGCCAGCAGTTCCGGACTTAACACCGGGGAGCTGTTTTTT
-,TRBV7-2,TRBD2,17,TRBJ2-2,CASSFNPSGGVHGELFF,TGTGCCAGCAGCTTTAACCCTAGCGGGGGGGTACACGGGGAGCTGTTTTTT
-,TRBV5-1,TRBD1,14,TRBJ1-1,CASRRGRLDTEAFF,TGCGCCAGCAGAAGGGGGCGCTTGGACACTGAAGCTTTCTTT
-,TRBV2,-,13,TRBJ2-1,CASTPGFNNEQFF,TGTGCCAGCACTCCGGGGTTTAACAATGAGCAGTTCTTC
-,TRBV29-1,-,12,TRBJ1-1,CSVIRGNTEAFF,TGCAGCGTGATCAGGGGGAACACTGAAGCTTTCTTT
-,TRBV28,-,12,TRBJ2-2,CASRVSTGELFF,TGTGCCAGCAGAGTCAGCACCGGGGAGCTGTTTTTT
-,TRBV28,-,16,TRBJ1-5,CASSKSGRPGNQPQHF,TGTGCCAGCAGCAAAAGTGGGCGTCCGGGCAATCAGCCCCAGCATTTT
-,TRBV19,TRBD1,16,TRBJ1-1,CASSTTGGALNTEAFF,TGTGCCAGTAGTACTACAGGGGGCGCATTGAACACTGAAGCTTTCTTT
-,TRBV24-1,TRBD1,16,TRBJ1-2,CATSDSRTGGTYGYTF,TGTGCCACCAGTGATTCCCGGACAGGGGGGACCTATGGCTACACCTTC
-,TRBV28,TRBD1,16,TRBJ1-2,CASMGTRGPGSYGYTF,TGTGCCAGCATGGGGACAAGGGGGCCTGGTAGCTATGGCTACACCTTC
-,TRBV27,TRBD1,14,TRBJ1-6,CASSSHRTGSALHF,TGTGCCAGCAGTTCCCACAGGACAGGTTCAGCCCTCCACTTT
once,TRBV30,-,15,TRBJ2-1,CAWRAAPVLVFEQFF,TGTGCCTGGAGAGCCGCCCCCGTTCTTGTTTTTGAGCAGTTCTTC
-,TRBV7-2,-,16,TRBJ1-4,CASSLGLSGPNEKLFF,TGTGCCAGCAGCTTGGGCCTCTCAGGGCCTAATGAAAAACTGTTTTTT
-,TRBV3-1/TRBV3-2,-,13,TRBJ2-7,CASSHLRTYEQYF,TGTGCCAGCAGCCATTTGCGGACCTACGAGCAGTACTTC
-,TRBV3-1/TRBV3-2,TRBD1,12,TRBJ2-1,CASSQTGGEQFF,TGTGCCAGCAGCCAAACAGGGGGTGAGCAGTTCTTC
-,TRBV7-2,TRBD1,15,TRBJ1-1,CASSYQQGVNTEAFF,TGTGCCAGCAGCTATCAACAGGGGGTGAACACTGAAGCTTTCTTT
-,TRBV14,TRBD2,16,TRBJ2-1,CASGTSGRALRNEQFF,TGTGCCAGCGGGACTAGCGGGAGGGCCCTCAGGAATGAGCAGTTCTTC
-,TRBV2,-,13,TRBJ2-5,CASRTANGETQYF,TGTGCCAGCAGGACCGCCAACGGGGAGACCCAGTACTTC
-,TRBV7-8,TRBD2,19,TRBJ2-1,CASKLGTSGGVSSYNEQFF,TGTGCCAGCAAACTTGGGACTAGCGGAGGGGTTAGCTCCTACAATGAGCAGTTCTTC
-,TRBV4-1,TRBD1,15,TRBJ1-4,CASSQEGTGHEKLFF,TGCGCCAGCAGTCAAGAGGGGACAGGACATGAAAAACTGTTTTTT
-,TRBV4-2,TRBD2,17,TRBJ2-2,CASSQDSRGANTGELFF,TGTGCCAGCAGCCAAGATTCGCGGGGGGCAAACACCGGGGAGCTGTTTTTT
once,TRBV15,-,15,TRBJ2-7,CATSRDIGQSYEQYF,TGTGCCACCAGCAGAGATATAGGACAGTCCTACGAGCAGTACTTC
-,TRBV5-1,-,15,TRBJ1-1,CASSVAGTGNTEAFF,TGCGCCAGCAGCGTAGCAGGTACAGGGAACACTGAAGCTTTCTTT
-,TRBV30,-,11,TRBJ1-2,CAWSTLQEPRF,TGTGCCTGGAGTACTTTACAGGAACCACGCTTC
-,TRBV7-2,TRBD1,15,TRBJ1-2,CASSHRTGVNYGYTF,TGTGCCAGCAGCCATCGGACAGGAGTGAACTATGGCTACACCTTC
-,TRBV5-4,-,13,TRBJ1-2,CASRPIGVYGYTF,TGTGCCAGCAGACCTATAGGGGTCTATGGCTACACCTTC
-,TRBV7-9,-,14,TRBJ1-1,CASSLDSFNTEAFF,TGTGCCAGCAGCTTAGATTCATTCAACACTGAAGCTTTCTTT
-,TRBV7-9,-,15,TRBJ1-2,CASSPLGEGDYGYTF,TGTGCCAGCAGCCCCCTGGGGGAGGGTGACTATGGCTACACCTTC
-,TRBV19,-,14,TRBJ1-2,CASSIDRVNYGYTF,TGTGCCAGTAGTATCGACAGAGTTAACTATGGCTACACCTTC
-,TRBV7-3,-,15,TRBJ1-1,CASSPIVAVGTEAFF,TGTGCCAGCAGCCCCATCGTAGCGGTCGGCACTGAAGCTTTCTTT
-,TRBV7-9,TRBD1,16,TRBJ1-1,CASRITGGAGGTEAFF,TGTGCCAGCAGAATTACAGGGGGCGCTGGGGGCACTGAAGCTTTCTTT
-,TRBV29-1,-,12,TRBJ1-4,CSVLDGDEKLFF,TGCAGTGTTCTGGACGGGGATGAAAAACTGTTTTTT
-,TRBV28,TRBD1,17,TRBJ1-5,CASSSPGQGFGNQPQHF,TGTGCCAGCAGCTCGCCGGGACAGGGTTTCGGCAATCAGCCCCAGCATTTT
-,TRBV4-3,TRBD2,20,TRBJ2-2,CASSQEGTSGTQLNTGELFF,TGCGCCAGCAGCCAAGAAGGAACTAGCGGCACGCAATTGAACACCGGGGAGCTGTTTTTT